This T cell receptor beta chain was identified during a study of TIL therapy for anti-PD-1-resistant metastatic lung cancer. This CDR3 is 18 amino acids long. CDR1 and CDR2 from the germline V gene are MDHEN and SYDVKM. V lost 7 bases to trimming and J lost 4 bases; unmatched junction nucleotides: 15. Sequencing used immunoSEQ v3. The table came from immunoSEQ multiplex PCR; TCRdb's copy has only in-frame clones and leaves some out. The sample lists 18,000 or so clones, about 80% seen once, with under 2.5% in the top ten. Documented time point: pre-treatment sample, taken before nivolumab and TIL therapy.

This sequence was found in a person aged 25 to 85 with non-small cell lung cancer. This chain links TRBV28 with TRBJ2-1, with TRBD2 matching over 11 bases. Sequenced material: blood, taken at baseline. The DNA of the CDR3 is TGTGCCAGCACCTCTTGGGCTAGCGGGAGGACCTTGTACAATGAGCAGTTCTTC. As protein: CASTSWASGRTLYNEQFF.